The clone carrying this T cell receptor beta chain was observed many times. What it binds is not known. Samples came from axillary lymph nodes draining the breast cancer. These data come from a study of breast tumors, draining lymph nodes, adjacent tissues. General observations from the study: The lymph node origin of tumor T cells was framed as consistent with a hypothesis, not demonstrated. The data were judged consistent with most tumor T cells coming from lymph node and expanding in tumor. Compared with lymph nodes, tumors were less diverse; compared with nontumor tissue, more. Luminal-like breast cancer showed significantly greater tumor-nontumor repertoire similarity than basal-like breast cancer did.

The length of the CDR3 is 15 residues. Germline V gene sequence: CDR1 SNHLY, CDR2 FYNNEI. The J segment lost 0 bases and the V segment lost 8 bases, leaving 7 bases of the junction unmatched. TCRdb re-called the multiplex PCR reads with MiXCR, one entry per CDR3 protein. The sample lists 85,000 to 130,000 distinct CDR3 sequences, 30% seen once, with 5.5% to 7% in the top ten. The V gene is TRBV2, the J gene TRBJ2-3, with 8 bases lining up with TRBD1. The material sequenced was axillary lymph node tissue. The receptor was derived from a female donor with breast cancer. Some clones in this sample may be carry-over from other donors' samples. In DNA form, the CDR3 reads TGTGCCAGCTCCTGGACAGGGTTTAGCACAGATACGCAGTATTTT. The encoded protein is CASSWTGFSTDTQYF.